One T cell receptor beta chain is described in this entry. Data came from immunoSEQ multiplex PCR; TCRdb stores just in-frame clones and leaves some out. Of 60,000 to 70,000 clones in the sample, 75% to 85% were seen once. In germline, CDR1 is SGHNT, CDR2 YYREEE (reference sequence). The ends lost 0 bases at V and 5 bases at J; junction bases unmatched: 4. This CDR3 spans 14 amino acids. The sample belongs to a study of control samples from healthy donors and cancer patients. This clonotype was obtained from a man aged 35 to 55 in good health. This chain links TRBV5-4 with TRBJ2-5; 7 nucleotides line up with TRBD1. Sequenced input: blood. CDR3 nucleotides: TGTGCCAGCAGCTTGGGTGACAGGGAGGAGACCCAGTACTTC. Encoded protein: CASSLGDREETQYF.